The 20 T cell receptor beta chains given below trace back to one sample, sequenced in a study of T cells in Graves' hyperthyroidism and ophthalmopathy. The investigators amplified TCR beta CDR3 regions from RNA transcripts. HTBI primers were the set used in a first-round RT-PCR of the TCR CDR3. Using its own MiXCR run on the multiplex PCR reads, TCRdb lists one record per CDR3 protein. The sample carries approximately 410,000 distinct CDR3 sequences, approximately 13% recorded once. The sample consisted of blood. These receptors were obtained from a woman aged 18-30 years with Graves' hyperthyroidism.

The CDR3 reads CASSLLGTGGLMNTEAFF. CDR3 DNA sequence: TGTGCCAGCTCACTCCTAGGGACAGGGGGCCTGATGAACACTGAAGCTTTCTTT. V usage is TRBV18 and J usage is TRBJ1-1, with TRBD1 identical over 12 bases. Germline lookup yields CDR1 KGHSH and CDR2 LQKENI. With V trimmed by 4 bases and J by 0 bases, 9 bases remained unmatched. This CDR3 comprises 18 residues.

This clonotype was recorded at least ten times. CDR3 in DNA: TGTGCCAGCAGTGATCGGAGCGAACCCCTCCACTTT. This codes for CASSDRSEPLHF. The genes are TRBV12-3 or TRBV12-4 and TRBJ1-6; D uncertain. This CDR3 region has 12 residues. Deletions cut 5 bases from V and 12 bases from J, with 11 bases between.

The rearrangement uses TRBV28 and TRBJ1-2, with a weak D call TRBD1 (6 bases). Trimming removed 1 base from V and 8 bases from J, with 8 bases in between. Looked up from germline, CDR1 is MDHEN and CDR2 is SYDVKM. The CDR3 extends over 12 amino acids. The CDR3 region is CASSLSQGGYTF. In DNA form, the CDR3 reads TGTGCCAGCAGTTTATCCCAGGGGGGCTACACCTTC.

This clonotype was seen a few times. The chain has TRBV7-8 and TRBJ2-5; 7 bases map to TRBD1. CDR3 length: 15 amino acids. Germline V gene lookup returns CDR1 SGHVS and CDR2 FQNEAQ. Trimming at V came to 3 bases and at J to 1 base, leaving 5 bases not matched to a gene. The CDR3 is CASSFREGAQETQYF. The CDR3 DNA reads TGTGCCAGCAGCTTTAGAGAGGGGGCCCAAGAGACCCAGTACTTC.

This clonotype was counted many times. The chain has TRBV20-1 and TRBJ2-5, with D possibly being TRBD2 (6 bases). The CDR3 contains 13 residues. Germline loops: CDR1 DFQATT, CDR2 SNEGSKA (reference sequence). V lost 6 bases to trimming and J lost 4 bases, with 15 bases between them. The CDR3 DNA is TGCAGTGCCCTGGACCCGGAGGGAGAGACCCAGTACTTC. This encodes CSALDPEGETQYF.

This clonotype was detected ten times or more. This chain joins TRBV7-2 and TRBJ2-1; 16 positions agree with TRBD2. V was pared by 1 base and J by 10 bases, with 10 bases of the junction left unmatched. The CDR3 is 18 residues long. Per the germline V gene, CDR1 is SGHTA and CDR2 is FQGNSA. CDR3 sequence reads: CASSLVGTSGRAGREQFF. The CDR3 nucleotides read TGTGCCAGCAGCTTAGTGGGGACTAGCGGGAGGGCGGGCCGGGAGCAGTTCTTC.

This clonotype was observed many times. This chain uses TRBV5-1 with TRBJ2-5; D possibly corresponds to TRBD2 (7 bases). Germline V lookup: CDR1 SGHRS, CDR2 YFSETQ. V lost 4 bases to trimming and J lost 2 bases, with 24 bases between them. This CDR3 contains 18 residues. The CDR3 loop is CASSHSGGGSSSQETQYF. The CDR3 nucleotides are TGCGCCAGCAGCCATTCGGGGGGCGGGAGTTCTTCACAAGAGACCCAGTACTTC.

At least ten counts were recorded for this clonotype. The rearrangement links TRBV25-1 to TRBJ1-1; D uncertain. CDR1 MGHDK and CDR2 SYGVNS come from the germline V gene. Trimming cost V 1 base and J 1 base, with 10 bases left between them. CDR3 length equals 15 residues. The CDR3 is CASSESPSENTEAFF. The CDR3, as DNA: TGTGCCAGCAGTGAATCCCCCTCCGAGAACACTGAAGCTTTCTTT.

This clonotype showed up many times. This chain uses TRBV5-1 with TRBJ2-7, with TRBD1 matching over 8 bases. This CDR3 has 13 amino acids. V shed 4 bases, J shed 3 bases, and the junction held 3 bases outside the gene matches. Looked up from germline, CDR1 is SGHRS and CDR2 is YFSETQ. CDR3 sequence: CASSPTGGYEQYF. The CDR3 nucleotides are TGCGCCAGCAGCCCTACAGGGGGCTACGAGCAGTACTTC.

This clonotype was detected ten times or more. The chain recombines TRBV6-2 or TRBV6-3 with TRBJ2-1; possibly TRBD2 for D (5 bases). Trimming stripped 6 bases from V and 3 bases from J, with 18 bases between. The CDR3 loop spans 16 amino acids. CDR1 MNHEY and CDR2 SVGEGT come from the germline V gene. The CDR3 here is CASSGLERPLYNEQFF. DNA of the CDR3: TGTGCCAGCAGCGGCTTAGAGCGGCCACTCTACAATGAGCAGTTCTTC.

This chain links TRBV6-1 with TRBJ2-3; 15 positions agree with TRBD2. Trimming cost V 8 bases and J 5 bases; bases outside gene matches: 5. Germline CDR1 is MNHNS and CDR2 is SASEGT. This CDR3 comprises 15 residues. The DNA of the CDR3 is TGTGCCAGCGAGGGACTAGCGGGAGGAGGAGATACGCAGTATTTT. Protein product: CASEGLAGGGDTQYF.

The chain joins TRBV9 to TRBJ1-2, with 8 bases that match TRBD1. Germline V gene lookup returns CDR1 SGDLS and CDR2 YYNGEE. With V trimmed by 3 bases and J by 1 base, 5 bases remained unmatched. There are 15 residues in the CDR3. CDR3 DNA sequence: TGTGCCAGCAGCGACGGGACAGGCGGTAACTATGGCTACACCTTC. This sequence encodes CASSDGTGGNYGYTF. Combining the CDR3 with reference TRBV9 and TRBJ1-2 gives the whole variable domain DSGVTQTPKHLITATGQRVTLRCSPRSGDLSVYWYQQSLDQGLQFLIQYYNGEERAKGNILERFSAQQFPDLHSELNLSSLELGDSALYFCASSDGTGGNYGYTFGSGTRLTVV.

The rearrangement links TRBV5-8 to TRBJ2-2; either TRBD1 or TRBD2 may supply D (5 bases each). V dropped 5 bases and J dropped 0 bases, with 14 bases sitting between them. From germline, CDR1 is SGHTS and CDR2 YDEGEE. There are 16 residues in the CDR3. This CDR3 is CASSYPGTPNTGELFF. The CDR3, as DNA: TGTGCCAGCAGTTATCCCGGGACCCCGAACACCGGGGAGCTGTTTTTT.

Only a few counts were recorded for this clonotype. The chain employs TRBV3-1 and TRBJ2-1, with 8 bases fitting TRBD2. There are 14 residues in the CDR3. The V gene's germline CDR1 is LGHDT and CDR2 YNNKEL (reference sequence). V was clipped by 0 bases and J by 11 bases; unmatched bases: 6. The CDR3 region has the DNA TGTGCCAGCAGCCAAGAGGGCGGGAGGATTAAGCAGTTCTTC. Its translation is CASSQEGGRIKQFF.

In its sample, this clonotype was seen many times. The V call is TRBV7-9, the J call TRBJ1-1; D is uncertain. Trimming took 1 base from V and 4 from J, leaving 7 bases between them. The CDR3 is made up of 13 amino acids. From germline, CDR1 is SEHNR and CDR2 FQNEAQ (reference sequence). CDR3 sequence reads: CASSLDGLTEAFF. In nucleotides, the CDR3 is TGTGCCAGCAGCTTAGATGGCCTCACTGAAGCTTTCTTT.

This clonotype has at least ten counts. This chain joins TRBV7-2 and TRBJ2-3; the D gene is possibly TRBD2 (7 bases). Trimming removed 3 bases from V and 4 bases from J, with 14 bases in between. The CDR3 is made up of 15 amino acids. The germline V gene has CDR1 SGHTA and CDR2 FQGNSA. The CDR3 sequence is CASSFRGGGADTQYF. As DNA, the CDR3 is TGTGCCAGCAGCTTTAGGGGGGGAGGCGCAGATACGCAGTATTTT.

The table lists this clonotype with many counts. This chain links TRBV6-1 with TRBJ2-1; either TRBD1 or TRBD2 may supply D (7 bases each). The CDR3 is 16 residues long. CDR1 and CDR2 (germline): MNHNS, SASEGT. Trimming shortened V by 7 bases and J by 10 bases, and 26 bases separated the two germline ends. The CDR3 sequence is CASTGGPADRLGEQFF. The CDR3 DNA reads TGTGCCAGCACGGGAGGCCCCGCGGACAGGTTGGGGGAGCAGTTCTTC.

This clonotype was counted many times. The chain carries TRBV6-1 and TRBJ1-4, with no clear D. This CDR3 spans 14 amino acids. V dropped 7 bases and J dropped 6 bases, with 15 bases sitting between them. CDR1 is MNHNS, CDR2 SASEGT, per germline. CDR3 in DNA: TGTGCCAGCACCCATGAAGGGCCTCATGAAAAACTGTTTTTT. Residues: CASTHEGPHEKLFF.

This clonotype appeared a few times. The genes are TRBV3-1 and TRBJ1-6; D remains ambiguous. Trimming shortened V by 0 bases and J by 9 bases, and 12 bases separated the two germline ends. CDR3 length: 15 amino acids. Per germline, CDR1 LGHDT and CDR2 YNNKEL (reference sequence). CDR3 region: CASSQDHDTGSPLHF. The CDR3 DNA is TGTGCCAGCAGCCAAGACCATGACACCGGTTCACCCCTCCACTTT.

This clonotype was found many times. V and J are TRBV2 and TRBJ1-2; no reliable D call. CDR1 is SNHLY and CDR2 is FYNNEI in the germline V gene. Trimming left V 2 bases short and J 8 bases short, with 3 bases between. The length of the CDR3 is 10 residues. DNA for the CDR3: TGTGCCAGCAGTGAACCAGGCTACACCTTC. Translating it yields CASSEPGYTF.